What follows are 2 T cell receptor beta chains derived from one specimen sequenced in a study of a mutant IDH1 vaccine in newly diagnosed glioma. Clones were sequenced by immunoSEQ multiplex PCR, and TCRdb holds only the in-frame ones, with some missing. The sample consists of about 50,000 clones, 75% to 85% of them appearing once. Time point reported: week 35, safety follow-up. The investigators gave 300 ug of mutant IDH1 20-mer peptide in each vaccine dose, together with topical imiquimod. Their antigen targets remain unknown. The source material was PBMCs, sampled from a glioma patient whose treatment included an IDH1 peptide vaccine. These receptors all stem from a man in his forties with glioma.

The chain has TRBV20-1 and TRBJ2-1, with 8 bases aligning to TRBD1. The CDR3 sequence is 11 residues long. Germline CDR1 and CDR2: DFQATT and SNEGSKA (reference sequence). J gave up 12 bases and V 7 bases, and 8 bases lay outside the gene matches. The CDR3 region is CSVPDRERQFF. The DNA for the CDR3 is TGCAGTGTCCCGGACAGGGAACGGCAGTTCTTC.

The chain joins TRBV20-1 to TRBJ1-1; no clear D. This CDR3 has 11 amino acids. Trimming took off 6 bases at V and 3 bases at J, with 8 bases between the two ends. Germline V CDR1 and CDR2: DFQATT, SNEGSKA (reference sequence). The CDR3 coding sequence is TGCAGTGCCGACATGGACACTGAAGCTTTCTTT. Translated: CSADMDTEAFF.